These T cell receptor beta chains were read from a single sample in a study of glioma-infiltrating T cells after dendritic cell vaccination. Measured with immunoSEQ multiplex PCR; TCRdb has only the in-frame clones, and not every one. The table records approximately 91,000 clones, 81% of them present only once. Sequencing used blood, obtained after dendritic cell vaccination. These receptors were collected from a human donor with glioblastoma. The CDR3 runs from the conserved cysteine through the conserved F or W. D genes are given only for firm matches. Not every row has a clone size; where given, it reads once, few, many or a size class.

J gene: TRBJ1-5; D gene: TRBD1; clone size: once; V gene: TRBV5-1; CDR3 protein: CASSENTGDQPQHF; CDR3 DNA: TGCGCCAGCAGCGAGAATACAGGGGATCAGCCCCAGCATTTT
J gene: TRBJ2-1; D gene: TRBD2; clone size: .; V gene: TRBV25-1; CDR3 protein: CASRSNGASGRRVNEQFF; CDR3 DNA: TGTGCCAGCCGATCCAATGGGGCTAGCGGGAGGAGGGTGAATGAGCAGTTCTTC
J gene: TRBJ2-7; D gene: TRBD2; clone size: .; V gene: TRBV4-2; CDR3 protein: CASSSSGGSFPYEQYF; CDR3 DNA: TGTGCCAGCAGCTCTAGCGGGGGATCCTTTCCCTACGAGCAGTACTTC
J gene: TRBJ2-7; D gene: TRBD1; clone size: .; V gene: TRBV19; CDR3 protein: CASSIEGQGKYF; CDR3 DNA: TGTGCCAGTAGTATAGAGGGACAGGGAAAGTACTTC
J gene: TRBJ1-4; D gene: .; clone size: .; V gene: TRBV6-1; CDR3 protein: CASSEAWGLGPNEKLFF; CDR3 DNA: TGTGCCAGCAGTGAAGCTTGGGGGCTAGGGCCCAATGAAAAACTGTTTTTT
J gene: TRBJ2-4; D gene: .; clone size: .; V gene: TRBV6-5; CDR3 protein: CASSPRHPAKNIQYF; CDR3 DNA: TGTGCCAGCAGTCCCAGACACCCAGCCAAAAACATTCAGTACTTC
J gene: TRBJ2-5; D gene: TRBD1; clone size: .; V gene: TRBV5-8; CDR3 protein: CASSLGQGQETQYF; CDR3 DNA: TGTGCCAGCAGCTTGGGACAGGGCCAAGAGACCCAGTACTTC
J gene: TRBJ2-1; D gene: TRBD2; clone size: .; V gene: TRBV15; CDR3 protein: CATSRDGTSGYNEQLF; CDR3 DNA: TGTGCCACCAGCAGAGATGGGACTAGCGGATACAATGAGCAGCTCTTC
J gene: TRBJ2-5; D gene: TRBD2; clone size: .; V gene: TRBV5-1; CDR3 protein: CASSFGGGPEETQYF; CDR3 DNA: TGCGCCAGCAGCTTCGGCGGGGGGCCGGAGGAGACCCAGTACTTC
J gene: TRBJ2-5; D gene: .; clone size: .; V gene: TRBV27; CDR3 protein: CASSLGTGRVETQYF; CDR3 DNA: TGTGCCAGCAGTTTAGGTACAGGGAGGGTAGAGACCCAGTACTTC
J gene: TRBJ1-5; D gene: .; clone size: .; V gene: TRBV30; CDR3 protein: CAWSVSEGQPQHF; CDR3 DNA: TGTGCCTGGAGTGTAAGTGAGGGTCAGCCCCAGCATTTT
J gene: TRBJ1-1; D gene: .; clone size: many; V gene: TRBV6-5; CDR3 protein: CASSYSRVWDTEAFF; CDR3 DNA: TGTGCCAGCAGTTACTCACGGGTATGGGACACTGAAGCTTTCTTT
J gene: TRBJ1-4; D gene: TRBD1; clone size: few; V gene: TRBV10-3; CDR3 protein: CAISTGANEKLFF; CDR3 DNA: TGTGCCATCAGTACAGGGGCTAATGAAAAACTGTTTTTT
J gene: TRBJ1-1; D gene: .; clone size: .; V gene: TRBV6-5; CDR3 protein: CASKGGGATEAFF; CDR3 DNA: TGTGCCAGCAAGGGGGGAGGGGCCACTGAAGCTTTCTTT
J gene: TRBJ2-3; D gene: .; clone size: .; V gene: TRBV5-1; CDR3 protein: CASSSTPGVATQYF; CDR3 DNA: TGCGCCAGCAGCTCTACCCCGGGGGTCGCTACGCAGTATTTT
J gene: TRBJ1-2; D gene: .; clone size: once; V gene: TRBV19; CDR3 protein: CASSFTDSGRYGYTF; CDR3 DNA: TGTGCCAGTAGTTTCACGGACAGCGGCCGCTATGGCTACACCTTC
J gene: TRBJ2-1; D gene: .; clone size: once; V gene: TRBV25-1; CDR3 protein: CASKSSGSYNEQFF; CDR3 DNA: TGTGCCAGCAAATCGTCGGGCTCCTACAATGAGCAGTTCTTC
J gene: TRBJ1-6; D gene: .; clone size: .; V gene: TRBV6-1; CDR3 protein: CASSGQVAGNSPLHF; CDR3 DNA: TGTGCCAGCAGTGGCCAGGTGGCGGGTAATTCACCCCTCCACTTT
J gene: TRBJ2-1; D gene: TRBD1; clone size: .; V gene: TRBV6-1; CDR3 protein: CASSEDRVSYNEQFF; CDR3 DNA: TGTGCCAGCAGTGAGGACAGGGTCTCCTACAATGAGCAGTTCTTC
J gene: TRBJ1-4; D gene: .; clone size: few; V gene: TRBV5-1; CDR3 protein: CASSFPQNEKLFF; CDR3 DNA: TGCGCCAGCAGTTTCCCACAGAATGAAAAACTGTTTTTT
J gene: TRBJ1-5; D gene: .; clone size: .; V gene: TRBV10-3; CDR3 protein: CAISESGGGQSNQPQHF; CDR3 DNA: TGTGCCATCAGTGAGTCGGGGGGGGGCCAGAGCAATCAGCCCCAGCATTTT
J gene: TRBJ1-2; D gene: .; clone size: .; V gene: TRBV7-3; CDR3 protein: CASSVDGDYGYTF; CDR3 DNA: TGTGCCAGCAGCGTAGACGGGGACTATGGCTACACCTTC
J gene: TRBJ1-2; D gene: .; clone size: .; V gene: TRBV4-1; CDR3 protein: CASSQGATEAGGYTF; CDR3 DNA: TGCGCCAGCAGCCAAGGAGCGACCGAAGCTGGGGGCTACACTTTC